The T cell receptor (beta chain) under discussion was sequenced for a study of OX40 agonist ivuxolimab in advanced cancers. CDR1 and CDR2 (germline): SGHNT, YENEEA. V lost 2 bases and J 8 bases, leaving 13 bases between the germline ends. This CDR3 region has 14 residues. This clone appeared once. The method was immunoSEQ multiplex PCR; TCRdb's version includes in-frame clones alone and lacks a portion of them. The table lists some 73,000 clones, about 86% of them singletons. The starting material was CD4+ or CD8+ T cells sorted from blood, obtained in a trial of the OX40 agonist ivuxolimab. This chain joins TRBV11-3 and TRBJ2-1; D perhaps matches TRBD2 (5 bases). The sequence was collected from an adult with an advanced solid tumor such as melanoma, head and neck, liver or kidney cancer. In DNA, the CDR3 is TGTGCCAGCAGCTTATACGAGGGAGCCTATGAGCAGTTCTTC. It translates to CASSLYEGAYEQFF.